This TCR beta chain came from a study of T cell changes during pregnancy in multiple sclerosis. The assay was immunoSEQ multiplex PCR, and TCRdb's table has in-frame clones only and misses some. The sample has 50,000 or so clones, 85% to 95% seen once. The CDR3 is made up of 14 amino acids. CDR1 is SGHRS and CDR2 is YFSETQ in the germline V gene. Unmatched junction bases numbered 4, after V lost 0 bases and J lost 5 bases. The chain uses TRBV5-1 and TRBJ2-7; 8 nucleotides line up with TRBD1. The specimen was CD4+ T cells from peripheral blood mononuclear cells, collected in the second trimester of pregnancy. The clonotype originates from a female donor with multiple sclerosis, enrolled in a pregnancy study. DNA for the CDR3: TGCGCCAGCAGCTTGGTGTCGGGACAGGACGAGCAGTACTTC. It codes for CASSLVSGQDEQYF.